These T cell receptor beta chains were read from a single sample in a study of OX40 agonist ivuxolimab in advanced cancers. Clones were sequenced by immunoSEQ multiplex PCR, and TCRdb holds only the in-frame ones, with some missing. The sample has 100,000 or so clones; 91% are singletons. This specimen was CD4+ or CD8+ T cells sorted from blood, taken in a trial of the OX40 agonist ivuxolimab. These receptors came from an adult with an advanced solid tumor such as melanoma, head and neck, liver or kidney cancer. Each CDR3 is given with its conserved first and last residue. Each record gives: V gene, clone size, J gene, D gene, CDR3 DNA, CDR3 protein. D genes are given only for firm matches. Clone size appears in some rows only: once, few, many, or a class for an expanded clone.

V gene: TRBV7-3; clone size: -; J gene: TRBJ2-3; D gene: -; CDR3 DNA: TGTGCCAGCAGCAACGCAGGGCGGAGTTGGCAGTATTTT; CDR3 protein: CASSNAGRSWQYF
V gene: TRBV2; clone size: -; J gene: TRBJ2-1; D gene: TRBD2; CDR3 DNA: TGTGCCAGCAGTGATTCGGGACTAGCGGGATATGGGCAGTTCTTC; CDR3 protein: CASSDSGLAGYGQFF
V gene: TRBV27; clone size: -; J gene: TRBJ2-5; D gene: -; CDR3 DNA: TGTGCCAGCAGTCCCTCCAGCGGGCAAGAGACCCAGTACTTC; CDR3 protein: CASSPSSGQETQYF
V gene: TRBV7-9; clone size: -; J gene: TRBJ1-2; D gene: -; CDR3 DNA: TGTGCCAGCAGCTTAGCGATGGAGGGAGGGTATGGCTACACCTTC; CDR3 protein: CASSLAMEGGYGYTF
V gene: TRBV5-5; clone size: -; J gene: TRBJ2-2; D gene: TRBD2; CDR3 DNA: TGTGCCAGCAGCTTGGTTAGCGGGAGAGATTTGGGGGAGCTGTTTTTT; CDR3 protein: CASSLVSGRDLGELFF
V gene: TRBV7-3; clone size: -; J gene: TRBJ1-2; D gene: -; CDR3 DNA: TGTGCCAGCAGCTTGTCGGACAGTAGGGGCTACACCTTC; CDR3 protein: CASSLSDSRGYTF
V gene: TRBV11-2; clone size: -; J gene: TRBJ2-7; D gene: -; CDR3 DNA: TGTGCCAGCAGCCCCCGGACCAGGGGGGCCTCCTACGAGCAGTACTTC; CDR3 protein: CASSPRTRGASYEQYF
V gene: TRBV30; clone size: -; J gene: TRBJ2-3; D gene: -; CDR3 DNA: TGTGCCTGGGCAGGGGAGAGGCACACAGATACGCAGTATTTT; CDR3 protein: CAWAGERHTDTQYF
V gene: TRBV28; clone size: -; J gene: TRBJ1-1; D gene: TRBD1; CDR3 DNA: TGTGCCAGCAGTCAGGGACAGGTCACGAACACTGAAGCTTTCTTT; CDR3 protein: CASSQGQVTNTEAFF
V gene: TRBV18; clone size: -; J gene: TRBJ2-7; D gene: TRBD2; CDR3 DNA: TGTGCCAGCTCAAGCGGGACTAGCGGGAGGTACGAGCAGTACTTC; CDR3 protein: CASSSGTSGRYEQYF
V gene: TRBV29-1; clone size: -; J gene: TRBJ2-3; D gene: TRBD2; CDR3 DNA: TGCAGCGTTGCTGGGGGGGGTGGCGCAGATACGCAGTATTTT; CDR3 protein: CSVAGGGGADTQYF
V gene: TRBV28; clone size: -; J gene: TRBJ2-2; D gene: -; CDR3 DNA: TGTGCCAGCAGTTTAAGGGAACCCGGGGAGCTGTTTTTT; CDR3 protein: CASSLREPGELFF
V gene: TRBV28; clone size: -; J gene: TRBJ2-1; D gene: -; CDR3 DNA: TGTGCCAGCAGTTATCTAGGACGTACTCTCCATGAGCAGTTCTTC; CDR3 protein: CASSYLGRTLHEQFF
V gene: TRBV10-2; clone size: -; J gene: TRBJ1-1; D gene: -; CDR3 DNA: TGCGCCAGCAGTGATCCCGGGAGCAGCGTCCTCCCCTTGGGTGAAGCTTTCTTT; CDR3 protein: CASSDPGSSVLPLGEAFF
V gene: TRBV2; clone size: few; J gene: TRBJ2-7; D gene: TRBD2; CDR3 DNA: TGTGCCAGCAGTGATTTGGTAGCGGGAGTCGAGCAGTACTTC; CDR3 protein: CASSDLVAGVEQYF
V gene: TRBV25-1; clone size: once; J gene: TRBJ1-6; D gene: TRBD1; CDR3 DNA: TGTGCCAGCAGTGAGTCGGGGGGGACAGGGGCGCAACCCCTCCACTTT; CDR3 protein: CASSESGGTGAQPLHF
V gene: TRBV28; clone size: -; J gene: TRBJ2-5; D gene: TRBD1; CDR3 DNA: TGTGCCAGCAGTTTCTACTCCGGACAGGGCGGCCAGTACTTC; CDR3 protein: CASSFYSGQGGQYF
V gene: TRBV5-1; clone size: -; J gene: TRBJ2-3; D gene: TRBD2; CDR3 DNA: TGCGCCTCTCAGAATGACGGGACTACTCCAGATACGCAGTATTTT; CDR3 protein: CASQNDGTTPDTQYF
V gene: TRBV5-4; clone size: -; J gene: TRBJ2-7; D gene: -; CDR3 DNA: TGTGCCAGCAGCCACACGACGGGTTACGAGCAGTACTTC; CDR3 protein: CASSHTTGYEQYF
V gene: TRBV28; clone size: -; J gene: TRBJ2-1; D gene: -; CDR3 DNA: TGTGCCAGCAGTTTATTCGGCCGGGGCAATGAGCAGTTCTTC; CDR3 protein: CASSLFGRGNEQFF
V gene: TRBV18; clone size: -; J gene: TRBJ2-5; D gene: -; CDR3 DNA: TGTGCCAGCTCACCCCGGCAGCAAGAGACCCAGTACTTC; CDR3 protein: CASSPRQQETQYF
V gene: TRBV5-1; clone size: -; J gene: TRBJ2-6; D gene: -; CDR3 DNA: TGCGCCAGCAGCTTGGTGGGGGCTGGGGCCAACGTCCTGACTTTC; CDR3 protein: CASSLVGAGANVLTF
V gene: TRBV7-2; clone size: once; J gene: TRBJ2-5; D gene: -; CDR3 DNA: TGTGCCAGCAGCTTAGGGCTGGAGACCCAGTACTTC; CDR3 protein: CASSLGLETQYF
V gene: TRBV10-3; clone size: -; J gene: TRBJ1-2; D gene: -; CDR3 DNA: TGTGCCATCAGTGAGAGGGGGACCGGGGGTGGCTACACCTTC; CDR3 protein: CAISERGTGGGYTF
V gene: TRBV11-3; clone size: -; J gene: TRBJ2-5; D gene: TRBD2; CDR3 DNA: TGTGCCAGCAGCTTATCAGTTAGCGGGGCACAAGAGACCCAGTACTTC; CDR3 protein: CASSLSVSGAQETQYF
V gene: TRBV5-1; clone size: -; J gene: TRBJ2-2; D gene: TRBD1; CDR3 DNA: TGCGCCAGCAGCTTGGAGGGCCCGAACCGACAGGGGGCGGACGGGGAGCTGTTTTTT; CDR3 protein: CASSLEGPNRQGADGELFF
V gene: TRBV11-2; clone size: -; J gene: TRBJ1-3; D gene: TRBD1; CDR3 DNA: TGTGCCAGCAGCTTAAGGACAGGGACCTCTGGAAACACCATATATTTT; CDR3 protein: CASSLRTGTSGNTIYF
V gene: TRBV6-5; clone size: once; J gene: TRBJ2-7; D gene: -; CDR3 DNA: TGTGCCAGCAGTTACCGGTCGGGAGCTAGGAACGAGCAGTACTTC; CDR3 protein: CASSYRSGARNEQYF
V gene: TRBV28; clone size: -; J gene: TRBJ1-5; D gene: -; CDR3 DNA: TGTGCCAGTAGTGACATACGATTCGATAGCAATCAGCCCCAGCATTTT; CDR3 protein: CASSDIRFDSNQPQHF
V gene: TRBV30; clone size: -; J gene: TRBJ2-5; D gene: TRBD2; CDR3 DNA: TGTGCCTGGAGTGTACCGGGACTAGCGGCCCAAGAGACCCAGTACTTC; CDR3 protein: CAWSVPGLAAQETQYF
V gene: TRBV11-2; clone size: -; J gene: TRBJ2-7; D gene: -; CDR3 DNA: TGTGCCAGCAGCCAACTCGACAGAAACGAGCAGTACTTC; CDR3 protein: CASSQLDRNEQYF